This T cell receptor (beta chain) is drawn from a study of blood T cell repertoires in COVID-19. Some clones are missing from TCRdb's copy, which holds only in-frame ones; the method was immunoSEQ multiplex PCR. The data contain some 240,000 clones, about 81% of them singletons. The sequencing input was PBMCs or T cells enriched from blood (not recorded which). This clonotype originated in a young man with acute COVID-19.

The CDR3 loop reads CASSVAVGQGLQETQYF. In DNA, the CDR3 is TGTGCCAGCAGCGTAGCAGTGGGACAGGGACTCCAAGAGACCCAGTACTTC. V and J are TRBV9 and TRBJ2-5, with 9 bases lining up with TRBD1. The CDR3 has 17 residues. In germline, CDR1 is SGDLS, CDR2 YYNGEE. The junction had 7 bases not matched to a gene; V was cut back by 0 bases and J by 1 base.